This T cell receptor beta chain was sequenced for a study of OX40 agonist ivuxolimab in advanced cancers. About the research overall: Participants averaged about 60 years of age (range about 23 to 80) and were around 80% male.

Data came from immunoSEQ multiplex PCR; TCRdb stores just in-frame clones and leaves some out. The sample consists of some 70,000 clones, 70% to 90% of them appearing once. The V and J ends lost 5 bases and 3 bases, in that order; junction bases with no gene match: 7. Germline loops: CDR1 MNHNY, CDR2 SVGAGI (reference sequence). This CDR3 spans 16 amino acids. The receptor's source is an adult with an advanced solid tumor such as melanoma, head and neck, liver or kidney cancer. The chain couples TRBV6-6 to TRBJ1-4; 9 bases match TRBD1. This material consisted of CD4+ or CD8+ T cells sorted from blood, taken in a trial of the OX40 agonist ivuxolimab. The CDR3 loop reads CASSPQGAVANEKLFF. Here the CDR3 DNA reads TGTGCCAGCAGTCCACAGGGGGCAGTAGCTAATGAAAAACTGTTTTTT.